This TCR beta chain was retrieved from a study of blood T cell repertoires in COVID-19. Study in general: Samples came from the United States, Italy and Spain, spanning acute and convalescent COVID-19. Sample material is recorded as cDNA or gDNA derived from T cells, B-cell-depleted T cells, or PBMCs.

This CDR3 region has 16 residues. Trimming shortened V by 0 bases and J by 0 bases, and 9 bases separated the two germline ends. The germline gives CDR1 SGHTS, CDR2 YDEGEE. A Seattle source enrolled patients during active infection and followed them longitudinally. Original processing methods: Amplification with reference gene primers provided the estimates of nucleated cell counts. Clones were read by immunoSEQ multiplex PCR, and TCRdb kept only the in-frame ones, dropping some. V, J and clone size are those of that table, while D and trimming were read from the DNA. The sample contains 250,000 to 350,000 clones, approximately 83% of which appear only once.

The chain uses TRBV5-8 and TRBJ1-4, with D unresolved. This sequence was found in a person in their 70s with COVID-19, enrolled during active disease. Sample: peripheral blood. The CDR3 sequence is CASSLGTSATNEKLFF. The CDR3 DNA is TGTGCCAGCAGCTTGGGAACTAGTGCAACTAATGAAAAACTGTTTTTT.